The clone carrying this T cell receptor (beta chain) was recorded many times. Its antigen is unknown. CDR3 length: 13 amino acids. Germline CDR1 reads DFQATT; CDR2 reads SNEGSKA (reference sequence). V lost 3 bases and J lost 3, with 11 bases in between. The data are from a study of human T cells and chemical hapten exposure. Indicated time point: patch test 1, 2 weeks after DPC sensitization. The sample's treatment: therapeutic diphenylcyclopropenone sensitization with weekly scalp DPC. The total RNA was obtained from whole blood that was not fractionated. Library construction involved attaching unique molecular identifiers to individual cDNA molecules, which allowed quantitative, reproducible TCR counting. MiXCR, run by TCRdb on the RACE reads, gives a single entry per CDR3 protein. The data show some 43,000 distinct CDR3 sequences, under 4.5% seen once. The study, taken as a whole, reports: There were significantly more large CDR3 similarity clusters among expanded TCRs than among controls.

This clonotype originated in a man aged 45-60 years with alopecia areata. Some clones in this sample may be carry-over from other donors' samples. Sequenced material: whole blood, taken in connection with sensitization to the hapten diphenylcyclopropenone (DPC). The chain is built from TRBV20-1 and TRBJ2-5; D unclear. The CDR3 spells CSARSWAEETQYF. CDR3 bases: TGCAGTGCTAGGTCGTGGGCTGAAGAGACCCAGTACTTC.